These T cell receptor beta chains were read from a single sample in a study of T cell responses to AZD1222 COVID-19 vaccine. Profiled with immunoSEQ multiplex PCR; TCRdb holds only in-frame clones, not every one. This table holds roughly 150,000 clones, 85% to 95% found once. Sequences were derived from peripheral blood, sampled on day 0 of AZD1222 vaccination. These receptors were collected from an adult in good health. The CDR3 runs from the conserved cysteine through the conserved F or W. Each record gives: J gene, V gene, D gene, CDR3 DNA, CDR3 protein. The D gene is left open where the match is weak.

TRBJ2-7	TRBV3-1/TRBV3-2	TRBD1	TGTGCCAGCAGCCAAGGGACAGGCACCTACGAGCAGTACTTC	CASSQGTGTYEQYF
TRBJ2-4	TRBV19	-	TGTGCCAGTAGTATAGGCGGGCTCCTAAAAAACATTCAGTACTTC	CASSIGGLLKNIQYF
TRBJ2-7	TRBV6-2/TRBV6-3	-	TGTGCCAGCAGTAGCCGGGGGTCCTACGAGCAGTACTTC	CASSSRGSYEQYF
TRBJ2-2	TRBV28	-	TGTGCCAGCAGCCAGACAAGGGACACCGGGGAGCTGTTTTTT	CASSQTRDTGELFF
TRBJ1-3	TRBV3-1/TRBV3-2	-	TGTGCCAGCAGCCAAGAAGGGGCCAGACCGATCTCTGGAAACACCATATATTTT	CASSQEGARPISGNTIYF
TRBJ1-1	TRBV2	-	TGTGCCAGGGCATCGAACACTGAAGCTTTCTTT	CARASNTEAFF
TRBJ1-2	TRBV19	TRBD1	TGTGCCAGTAGTACCCCCACCCTCCGGACAGGAGGAGGCTACACCTTC	CASSTPTLRTGGGYTF
TRBJ1-2	TRBV12-5	-	TGTGCTAGTGGTTTCCTACCTACCCCCTCAGAGGGCTACACCTTC	CASGFLPTPSEGYTF
TRBJ1-1	TRBV23-1	-	TGCGCCAGCAGTCCCCCCCCGGGGGCAACTGAAGCTTTCTTT	CASSPPPGATEAFF
TRBJ2-7	TRBV7-9	-	TGTGCCAGCAACCCGATTCGGAGCTACGAGCAGTACTTC	CASNPIRSYEQYF
TRBJ2-2	TRBV19	-	TGTGCCAGTAATGAAGTAGCGAGGTTGGGGGAGCTGTTTTTT	CASNEVARLGELFF
TRBJ2-1	TRBV2	TRBD2	TGTGCCAGCTTACTAGCGGTCTACTCCTACAATGAGCAGTTCTTC	CASLLAVYSYNEQFF